Listed below are T cell receptor beta chains from one sample, sequenced in a study of CD8+CD57+ T cells in acquired aplastic anemia. MiXCR, run by TCRdb on the reads, gives a single entry per CDR3 protein. Among roughly 93,000 distinct CDR3 sequences, around two thirds were seen once, and the ten largest hold 55% to 65%. The sample comprised sorted CD4+, CD8+, or CD8+CD57+ T cells (not recorded which) from PBMCs. These receptors originate from a human donor with aplastic anemia. Each CDR3 is given with its conserved first and last residue. D genes are given only for firm matches. The size of a clone is reported for some rows only, either as once, few or many, or as a class for expanded clones.

CDR3 DNA: TGTGCCAGCAGCGTAGTAAGCGGCTGGGATACGCAGTATTTT
CDR3 protein: CASSVVSGWDTQYF
D gene: .
V gene: TRBV9
clone size: .
J gene: TRBJ2-3

CDR3 DNA: TGTGCCAGCAGCTTGGGACTAAATCAGCCCCAGCATTTT
CDR3 protein: CASSLGLNQPQHF
D gene: .
V gene: TRBV7-3
clone size: few
J gene: TRBJ1-5

CDR3 DNA: TGTGCCAGCAGCTGGCCGGAAGCCTCTAATGAAAAACTGTTTTTT
CDR3 protein: CASSWPEASNEKLFF
D gene: .
V gene: TRBV11-2
clone size: few
J gene: TRBJ1-4

CDR3 DNA: TGTGCCATCAGCTCATCAAGGGACGCCTCCTACGAGCAGTACTTC
CDR3 protein: CAISSSRDASYEQYF
D gene: .
V gene: TRBV10-3
clone size: .
J gene: TRBJ2-7

CDR3 DNA: TGTGCCACCAGTGCCGACAGTCGGGCCGGGGAGCTGTTTTTT
CDR3 protein: CATSADSRAGELFF
D gene: .
V gene: TRBV24-1
clone size: .
J gene: TRBJ2-2

CDR3 DNA: TGTGCCACTCGGCCCAGGGATCCATGGCGGGGTTTATCAGATACGCAGTATTTT
CDR3 protein: CATRPRDPWRGLSDTQYF
D gene: .
V gene: TRBV2
clone size: .
J gene: TRBJ2-3

CDR3 DNA: TGCAGTGCTAGAGATTCGGTCAAACCCACTGAAGCTTTCTTT
CDR3 protein: CSARDSVKPTEAFF
D gene: .
V gene: TRBV20-1
clone size: .
J gene: TRBJ1-1

CDR3 DNA: TGCAGTGCTCGGGACGATAGCAATCAGCCCCAGCATTTT
CDR3 protein: CSARDDSNQPQHF
D gene: .
V gene: TRBV20-1
clone size: .
J gene: TRBJ1-5

CDR3 DNA: TGCGCCAGCAGCCAAGATCATAACTCCATTGAGCAGTACTTC
CDR3 protein: CASSQDHNSIEQYF
D gene: .
V gene: TRBV4-1
clone size: .
J gene: TRBJ2-7

CDR3 DNA: TGTGCCAGCAGCTTACAGGATTGGGAGACCCAGTACTTC
CDR3 protein: CASSLQDWETQYF
D gene: .
V gene: TRBV7-9
clone size: few
J gene: TRBJ2-5

CDR3 DNA: TGCAGCGTTGTGGGACAGAGAGAAGCTTTCTTT
CDR3 protein: CSVVGQREAFF
D gene: TRBD1
V gene: TRBV29-1
clone size: .
J gene: TRBJ1-1

CDR3 DNA: TGCAGTGCTTTGAGGACTAGCGGGTACTCCTACGAGCAGTACTTC
CDR3 protein: CSALRTSGYSYEQYF
D gene: TRBD2
V gene: TRBV20-1
clone size: .
J gene: TRBJ2-7

CDR3 DNA: TGTGCCAGCAGCTCACAGATTGACAATGAGCAGTTCTTC
CDR3 protein: CASSSQIDNEQFF
D gene: .
V gene: TRBV7-3
clone size: .
J gene: TRBJ2-1

CDR3 DNA: TGCAGTGCTACAGACGGATCTGAAGGACACATGAACACTGAAGCTTTCTTT
CDR3 protein: CSATDGSEGHMNTEAFF
D gene: .
V gene: TRBV20-1
clone size: .
J gene: TRBJ1-1

CDR3 DNA: TGCAGTGCTAGTGCAGGGGGAGGTCAGCCCCAGCATTTT
CDR3 protein: CSASAGGGQPQHF
D gene: TRBD1
V gene: TRBV20-1
clone size: .
J gene: TRBJ1-5

CDR3 DNA: TGTGCCAGCAGCTTAGGGAGGACATTAGGGGAAAAACTGTTTTTT
CDR3 protein: CASSLGRTLGEKLFF
D gene: .
V gene: TRBV11-2
clone size: .
J gene: TRBJ1-4

CDR3 DNA: TGTGCCATCAGAGGACTAGCGGGAAGGAACACCGGGGAGCTGTTTTTT
CDR3 protein: CAIRGLAGRNTGELFF
D gene: TRBD2
V gene: TRBV10-3
clone size: .
J gene: TRBJ2-2